This TCR beta chain was recorded in a study of blood T cell repertoires in COVID-19. This clone has just one count. The CDR3 totals 19 residues. V shed 4 bases, J shed 1 base, and the junction held 17 bases outside the gene matches. Germline V lookup: CDR1 SGHDN, CDR2 FVKESK. Repertoires were generated with immunoSEQ multiplex PCR, while TCRdb's copy carries only in-frame clones and drops some. In the table there are approximately 190,000 clones, 85% to 90% of which are singletons. This chain links TRBV14 with TRBJ1-1; 8 nucleotides match TRBD1. The sequence was collected from a middle-aged woman in a cohort exposed to, infected with or recovered from COVID-19 (not recorded which). Sequencing input: PBMCs or T cells enriched from blood (not recorded which). Written as DNA, the CDR3 is TGTGCCAGCAGCCTGACAGGGGCCCCTAATCAACGCAAGAACACTGAAGCTTTCTTT. It is translated as CASSLTGAPNQRKNTEAFF.